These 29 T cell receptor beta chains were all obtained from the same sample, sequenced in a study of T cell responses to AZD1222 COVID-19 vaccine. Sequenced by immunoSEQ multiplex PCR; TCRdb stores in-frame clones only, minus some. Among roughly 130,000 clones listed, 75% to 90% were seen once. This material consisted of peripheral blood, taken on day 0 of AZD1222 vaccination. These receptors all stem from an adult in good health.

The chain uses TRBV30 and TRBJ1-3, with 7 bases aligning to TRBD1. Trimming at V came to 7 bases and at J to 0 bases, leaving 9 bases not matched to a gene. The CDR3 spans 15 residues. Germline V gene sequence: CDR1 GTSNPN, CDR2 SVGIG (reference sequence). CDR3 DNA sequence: TGTGCCTTTTTCCGGGACAGAGGCTCTGGAAACACCATATATTTT. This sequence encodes CAFFRDRGSGNTIYF.

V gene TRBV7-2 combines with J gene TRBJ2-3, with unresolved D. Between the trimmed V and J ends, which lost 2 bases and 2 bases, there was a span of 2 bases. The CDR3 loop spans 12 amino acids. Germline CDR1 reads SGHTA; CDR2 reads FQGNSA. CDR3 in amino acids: CASSLFTDTQYF. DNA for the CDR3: TGTGCCAGCAGCTTATTCACAGATACGCAGTATTTT.

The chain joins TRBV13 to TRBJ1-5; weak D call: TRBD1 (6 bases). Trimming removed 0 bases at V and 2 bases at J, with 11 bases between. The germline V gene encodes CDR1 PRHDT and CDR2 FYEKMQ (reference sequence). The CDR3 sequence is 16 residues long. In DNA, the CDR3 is TGTGCCAGCAGCTTAGGCGGGGGGCTCGGCAATCAGCCCCAGCATTTT. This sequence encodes CASSLGGGLGNQPQHF.

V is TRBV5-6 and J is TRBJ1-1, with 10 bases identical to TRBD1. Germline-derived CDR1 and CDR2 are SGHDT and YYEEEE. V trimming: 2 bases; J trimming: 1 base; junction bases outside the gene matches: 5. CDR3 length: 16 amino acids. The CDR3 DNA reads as TGTGCCAGCAGCTTACCGGGACAGGGGCCGAACACTGAAGCTTTCTTT. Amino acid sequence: CASSLPGQGPNTEAFF.

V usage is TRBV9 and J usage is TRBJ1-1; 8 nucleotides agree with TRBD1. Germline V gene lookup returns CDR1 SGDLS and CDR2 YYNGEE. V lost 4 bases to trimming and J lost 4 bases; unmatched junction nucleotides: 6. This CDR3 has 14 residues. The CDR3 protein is CASSNTGGTTEAFF. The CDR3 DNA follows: TGTGCCAGCAGCAATACAGGGGGTACCACTGAAGCTTTCTTT.

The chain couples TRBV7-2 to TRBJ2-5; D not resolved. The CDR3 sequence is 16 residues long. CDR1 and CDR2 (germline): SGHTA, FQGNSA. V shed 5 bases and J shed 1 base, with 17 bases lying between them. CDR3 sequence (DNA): TGTGCCAGCAGCCCGATTGGGCGGCGGCTCCAAGAGACCCAGTACTTC. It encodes CASSPIGRRLQETQYF.

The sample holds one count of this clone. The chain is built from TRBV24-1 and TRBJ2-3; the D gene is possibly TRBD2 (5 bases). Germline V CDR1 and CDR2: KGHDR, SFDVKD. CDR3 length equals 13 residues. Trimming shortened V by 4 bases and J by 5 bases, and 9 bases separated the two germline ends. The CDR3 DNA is TGTGCCACCAGTGAGGAGGCTTTAGATACGCAGTATTTT. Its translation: CATSEEALDTQYF.

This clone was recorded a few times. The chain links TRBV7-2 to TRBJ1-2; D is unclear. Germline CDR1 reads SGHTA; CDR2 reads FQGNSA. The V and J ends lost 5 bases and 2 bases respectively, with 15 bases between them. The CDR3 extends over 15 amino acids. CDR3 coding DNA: TGTGCCAGCAGCATTAGACGGCAGGACAACTATGGCTACACCTTC. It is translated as CASSIRRQDNYGYTF.

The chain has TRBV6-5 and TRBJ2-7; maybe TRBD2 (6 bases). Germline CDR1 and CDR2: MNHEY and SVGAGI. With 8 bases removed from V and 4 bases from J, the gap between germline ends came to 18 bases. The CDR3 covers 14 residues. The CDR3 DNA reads TGTGCCAGCCTCAAGGCGGGGCCGGTTTACGAGCAGTACTTC. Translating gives CASLKAGPVYEQYF.

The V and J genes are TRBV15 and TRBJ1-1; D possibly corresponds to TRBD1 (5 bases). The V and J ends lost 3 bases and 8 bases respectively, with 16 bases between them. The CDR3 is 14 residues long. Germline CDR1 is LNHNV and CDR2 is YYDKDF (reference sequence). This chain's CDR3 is CATSRVRASPEAFF. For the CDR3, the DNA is TGTGCCACCAGCAGGGTCAGGGCCTCGCCCGAAGCTTTCTTT.

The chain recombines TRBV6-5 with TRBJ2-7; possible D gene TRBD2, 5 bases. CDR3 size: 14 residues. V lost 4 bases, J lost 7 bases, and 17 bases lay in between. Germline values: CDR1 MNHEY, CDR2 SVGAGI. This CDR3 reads CASSLPGLGVEQYF. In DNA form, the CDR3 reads TGTGCCAGCAGTTTACCGGGCCTCGGGGTAGAGCAGTACTTC.

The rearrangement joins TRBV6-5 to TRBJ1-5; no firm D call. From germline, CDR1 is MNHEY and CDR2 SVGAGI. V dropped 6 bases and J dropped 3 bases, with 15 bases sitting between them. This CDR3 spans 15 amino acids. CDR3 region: CASSPLAGNNQPQHF. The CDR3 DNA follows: TGTGCCAGCAGCCCACTCGCCGGAAACAATCAGCCCCAGCATTTT.

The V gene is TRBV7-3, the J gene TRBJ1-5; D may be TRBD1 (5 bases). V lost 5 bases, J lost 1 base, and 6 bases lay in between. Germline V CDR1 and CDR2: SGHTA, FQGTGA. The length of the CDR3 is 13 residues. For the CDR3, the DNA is TGTGCCAGCAGCCGGGACAGCAATCAGCCCCAGCATTTT. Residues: CASSRDSNQPQHF.

The CDR3 nucleotides are TGTGCCAGCAGCTCCCTAATCAAGTCTTACAATGAGCAGTTCTTC. It translates to CASSSLIKSYNEQFF. The V call is TRBV11-3, the J call TRBJ2-1, with no clear D. This CDR3 contains 15 residues. Deletions cut 4 bases from V and 4 bases from J, with 14 bases between. CDR1 is SGHNT, CDR2 YENEEA, per germline.

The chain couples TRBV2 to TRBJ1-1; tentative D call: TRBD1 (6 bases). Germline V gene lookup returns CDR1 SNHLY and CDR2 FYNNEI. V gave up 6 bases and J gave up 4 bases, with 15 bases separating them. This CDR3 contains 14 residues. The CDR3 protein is CASRDQGSSTEAFF. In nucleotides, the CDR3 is TGTGCCAGCAGAGATCAGGGGAGTTCCACTGAAGCTTTCTTT.

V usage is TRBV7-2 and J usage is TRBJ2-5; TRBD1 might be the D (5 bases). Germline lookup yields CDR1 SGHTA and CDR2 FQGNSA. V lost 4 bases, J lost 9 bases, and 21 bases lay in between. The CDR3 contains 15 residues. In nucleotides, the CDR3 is TGTGCCAGCAGCTCCCGTCAGGGCTCTGGTATGGCCCAGTACTTC. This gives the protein CASSSRQGSGMAQYF.

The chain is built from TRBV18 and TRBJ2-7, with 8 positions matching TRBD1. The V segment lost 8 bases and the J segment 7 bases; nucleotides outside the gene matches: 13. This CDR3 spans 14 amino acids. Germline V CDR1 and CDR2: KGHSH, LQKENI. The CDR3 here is CASLPGTGRVEQYF. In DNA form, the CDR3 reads TGTGCCAGCCTTCCCGGGACAGGAAGGGTTGAGCAGTACTTC.

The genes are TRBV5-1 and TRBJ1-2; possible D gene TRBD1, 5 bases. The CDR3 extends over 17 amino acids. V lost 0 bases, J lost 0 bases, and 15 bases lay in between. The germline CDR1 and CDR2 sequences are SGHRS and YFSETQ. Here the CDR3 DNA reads TGCGCCAGCAGCTTGGGCGGACATCCCAGAGCTAACTATGGCTACACCTTC. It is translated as CASSLGGHPRANYGYTF.

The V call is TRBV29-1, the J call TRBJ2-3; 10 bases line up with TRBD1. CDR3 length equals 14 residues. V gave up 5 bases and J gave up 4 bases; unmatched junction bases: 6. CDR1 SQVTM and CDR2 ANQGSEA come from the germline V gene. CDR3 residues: CSVSLTGGADTQYF. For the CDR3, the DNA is TGCAGCGTTTCCCTGACAGGGGGCGCAGATACGCAGTATTTT.

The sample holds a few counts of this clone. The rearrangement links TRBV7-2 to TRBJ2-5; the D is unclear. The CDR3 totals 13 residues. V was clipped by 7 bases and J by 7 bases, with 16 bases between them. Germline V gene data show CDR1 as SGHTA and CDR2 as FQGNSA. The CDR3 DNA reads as TGTGCCAGCAATTCCCCGCCTTCAGGGACCCAGTACTTC. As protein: CASNSPPSGTQYF.

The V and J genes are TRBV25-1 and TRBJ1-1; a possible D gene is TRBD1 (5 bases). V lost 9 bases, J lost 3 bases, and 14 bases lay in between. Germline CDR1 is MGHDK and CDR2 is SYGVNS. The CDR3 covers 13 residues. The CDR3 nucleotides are TGTGCCAGTAGGCGGGTGGGGGACACTGAAGCTTTCTTT. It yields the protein CASRRVGDTEAFF.

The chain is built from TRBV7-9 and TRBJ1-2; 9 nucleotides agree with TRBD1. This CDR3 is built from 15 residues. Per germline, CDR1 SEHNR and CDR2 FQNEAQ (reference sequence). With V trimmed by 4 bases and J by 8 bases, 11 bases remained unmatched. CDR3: CASSSQGAELAGYTF. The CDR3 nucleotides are TGTGCCAGCAGCTCACAGGGGGCGGAATTGGCGGGCTACACCTTC. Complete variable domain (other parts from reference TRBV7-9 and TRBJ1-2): DTGVSQNPRHKITKRGQNVTFRCDPISEHNRLYWYRQTLGQGPEFLTYFQNEAQLEKSRLLSDRFSAERPKGSFSTLEIQRTEQGDSAMYLCASSSQGAELAGYTFGSGTRLTVV.

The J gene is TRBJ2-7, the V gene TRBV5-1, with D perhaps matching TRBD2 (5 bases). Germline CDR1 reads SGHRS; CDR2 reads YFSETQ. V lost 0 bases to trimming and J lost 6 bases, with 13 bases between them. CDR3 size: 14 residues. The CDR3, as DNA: TGCGCCAGCAGCTTGGGGGTCGGAGGTCGCGAGCAGTACTTC. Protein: CASSLGVGGREQYF.

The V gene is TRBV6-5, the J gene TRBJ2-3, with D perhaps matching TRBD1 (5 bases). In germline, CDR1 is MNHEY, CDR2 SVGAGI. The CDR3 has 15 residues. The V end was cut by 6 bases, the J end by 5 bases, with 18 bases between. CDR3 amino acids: CASSQGWEPQDTQYF. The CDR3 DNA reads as TGTGCCAGCAGCCAGGGCTGGGAACCTCAAGATACGCAGTATTTT.

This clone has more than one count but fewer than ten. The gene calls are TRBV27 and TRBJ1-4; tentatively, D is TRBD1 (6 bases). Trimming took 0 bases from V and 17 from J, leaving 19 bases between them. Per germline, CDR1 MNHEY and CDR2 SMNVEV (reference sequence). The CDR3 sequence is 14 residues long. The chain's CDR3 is CASSLSPWTAELFF. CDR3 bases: TGTGCCAGCAGTTTATCCCCCTGGACAGCGGAATTATTTTTT.

CDR3 protein: CASSVATGSSYEQYF. CDR3 nucleotide sequence: TGTGCCAGCAGCGTAGCTACAGGGTCCTCCTACGAGCAGTACTTC. This chain joins TRBV9 and TRBJ2-7; D might be TRBD1 (6 bases). The CDR3 covers 15 residues. Looked up from germline, CDR1 is SGDLS and CDR2 is YYNGEE. Between the trimmed V and J ends, which lost 0 bases and 0 bases, there was a span of 10 bases.

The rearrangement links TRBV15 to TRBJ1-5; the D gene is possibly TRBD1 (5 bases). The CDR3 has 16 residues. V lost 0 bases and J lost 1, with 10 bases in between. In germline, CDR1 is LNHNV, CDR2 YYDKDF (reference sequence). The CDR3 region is CATSRERGGSNQPQHF. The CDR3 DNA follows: TGTGCCACCAGCAGAGAACGGGGGGGAAGCAATCAGCCCCAGCATTTT.

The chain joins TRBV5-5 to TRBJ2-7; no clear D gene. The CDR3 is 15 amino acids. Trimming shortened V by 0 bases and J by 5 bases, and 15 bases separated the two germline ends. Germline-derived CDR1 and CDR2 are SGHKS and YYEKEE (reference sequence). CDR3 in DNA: TGTGCCAGCAGCTTGGTCAACCCGAAGGGCAACGAGCAGTACTTC. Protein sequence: CASSLVNPKGNEQYF.

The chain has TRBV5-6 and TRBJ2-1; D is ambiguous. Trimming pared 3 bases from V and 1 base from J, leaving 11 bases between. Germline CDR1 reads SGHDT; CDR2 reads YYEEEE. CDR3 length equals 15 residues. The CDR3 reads CASSSLVISYNEQFF. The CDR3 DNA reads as TGTGCCAGCAGCTCTCTAGTTATTTCCTACAATGAGCAGTTCTTC.